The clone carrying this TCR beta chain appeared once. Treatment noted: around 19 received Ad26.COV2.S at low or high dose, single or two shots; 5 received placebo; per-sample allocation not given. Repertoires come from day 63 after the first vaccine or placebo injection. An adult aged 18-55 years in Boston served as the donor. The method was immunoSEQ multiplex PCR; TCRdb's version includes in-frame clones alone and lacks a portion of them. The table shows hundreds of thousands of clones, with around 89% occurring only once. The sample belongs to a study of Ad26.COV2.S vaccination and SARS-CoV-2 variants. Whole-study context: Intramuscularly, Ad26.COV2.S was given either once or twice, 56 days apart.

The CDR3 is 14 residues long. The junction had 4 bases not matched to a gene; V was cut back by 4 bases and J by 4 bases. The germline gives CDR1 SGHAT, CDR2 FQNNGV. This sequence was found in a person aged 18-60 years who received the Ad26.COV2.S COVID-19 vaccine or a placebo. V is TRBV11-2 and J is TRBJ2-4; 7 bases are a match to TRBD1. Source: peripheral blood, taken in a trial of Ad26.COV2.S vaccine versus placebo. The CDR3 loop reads CASSSYRGKNIQYF. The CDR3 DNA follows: TGTGCCAGCAGCTCCTACAGGGGAAAAAACATTCAGTACTTC.